A single sample gave rise to the 13 T cell receptor beta chains below, sequenced in a study of low-dose radiotherapy and immunotherapy resistance in tumors. Time point indicated: before trial treatment. TRAV and TRBV primers primed cDNA for both TCRalpha and TCRbeta. Over around 19 PCR cycles, TCRs were amplified from a constant-region primer and V-primer adapter. TCRdb independently ran MiXCR on the reads; one entry per CDR3 protein. The sample yields approximately 89,000 distinct CDR3 sequences, 15% to 20% seen once. The material sequenced was PBMCs, taken before treatment. These receptors all stem from a male donor with prostate cancer.

This clonotype was observed at least ten times. The V and J genes are TRBV4-1 and TRBJ1-1; 8 bases map to TRBD1. Germline loops: CDR1 MGHRA, CDR2 YSYEKL. V dropped 3 bases and J dropped 1; count of bases not matched to a gene: 7. CDR3 size: 16 residues. Written as DNA, the CDR3 is TGCGCCAGCAGCCATCACCCTGGGACAGGGAACACTGAAGCTTTCTTT. Its protein product is CASSHHPGTGNTEAFF.

To note about this clonotype: With only one base between it and a far larger clone, this is likely a read error. The V call is TRBV7-2, the J call TRBJ2-7, with D tentatively TRBD1 or TRBD2 (6 bases each). V lost 3 bases and J lost 7, with 19 bases in between. In germline, CDR1 is SGHTA, CDR2 FQGNSA. This CDR3 comprises 15 residues. The CDR3 region has the DNA TGTGCCAGCAGCTTCGGCTTACGGAGGGGGAATGAGCAGTACTTC. This translates into CASSFGLRRGNEQYF.

This clonotype appeared many times. The chain has TRBV4-3 and TRBJ1-3, with 9 bases lining up with TRBD1. Germline V gene sequence: CDR1 LGHNA, CDR2 YSLEER. V shed 0 bases and J 3 bases; nucleotides not matched to a gene: 3. The CDR3 length is 16 residues. CDR3 in amino acids: CASSQDHRGLGNTIYF. CDR3 bases: TGCGCCAGCAGCCAAGATCACAGGGGGCTTGGAAACACCATATATTTT.

In this sample, this clonotype turned up many times. The chain couples TRBV14 to TRBJ2-6; D unresolved. There are 15 residues in the CDR3. V gave up 4 bases and J gave up 1 base, with 8 bases separating them. Looked up from germline, CDR1 is SGHDN and CDR2 is FVKESK. The CDR3 loop reads CASSLVVSGANVLTF. The CDR3 region has the DNA TGTGCCAGCAGCCTAGTCGTTTCTGGGGCCAACGTCCTGACTTTC. Filled out from reference TRBV14 and TRBJ2-6, the complete variable domain reads EAGVTQFPSHSVIEKGQTVTLRCDPISGHDNLYWYRRVMGKEIKFLLHFVKESKQDESGMPNNRFLAERTGGTYSTLKVQPAELEDSGVYFCASSLVVSGANVLTFGAGSRLTVL.

This clonotype has a count of ten or more. The genes are TRBV7-2 and TRBJ2-7; D not certain. CDR1 is SGHTA and CDR2 is FQGNSA in the germline V gene. The CDR3 totals 14 residues. V shed 2 bases and J shed 1 base, with 9 bases lying between them. The CDR3 DNA reads TGTGCCAGCAGCTTATCTCTGGGATCCTACGAGCAGTACTTC. Translation gives CASSLSLGSYEQYF. The full variable domain, in which reference TRBV7-2 and TRBJ2-7 provide the parts outside the CDR3, is GAGVSQSPSNKVTEKGKDVELRCDPISGHTALYWYRQSLGQGLEFLIYFQGNSAPDKSGLPSDRFSAERTGGSVSTLTIQRTQQEDSAVYLCASSLSLGSYEQYFGPGTRLTVT.

This clonotype was picked up many times. This chain links TRBV6-6 with TRBJ2-5; D is perhaps TRBD2 (6 bases). Germline V gene data show CDR1 as MNHNY and CDR2 as SVGAGI (reference sequence). This CDR3 comprises 13 residues. Trimming took 6 bases from V and 3 from J, leaving 11 bases between them. CDR3 coding DNA: TGTGCCAGCAGGATACGGAGGGAAGAGACCCAGTACTTC. Translated: CASRIRREETQYF.

In this sample, this clonotype turned up many times. The rearrangement joins TRBV29-1 to TRBJ2-5; tentative D call: TRBD1 (6 bases). Germline lookup yields CDR1 SQVTM and CDR2 ANQGSEA. This CDR3 comprises 11 residues. V was pared by 6 bases and J by 9 bases, with 14 bases between. Written as DNA, the CDR3 is TGCAGCGTAGACCATAAGGGGGCCCAGTACTTC. This sequence encodes CSVDHKGAQYF.

This clonotype was counted many times. This chain joins TRBV3-1 and TRBJ2-5; D might be TRBD1 or TRBD2, each matching 6 bases. V was shortened by 3 bases and J by 4 bases, with 12 bases between the two germline ends. The CDR3 runs to 14 residues. From germline, CDR1 is LGHDT and CDR2 YNNKEL (reference sequence). This CDR3 is CASSHTGAGETQYF. CDR3 in DNA: TGTGCCAGCAGCCATACGGGGGCGGGAGAGACCCAGTACTTC.

This clonotype came up many times. This chain joins TRBV5-6 and TRBJ1-2; 11 bases align to TRBD1. CDR1 and CDR2 from the germline V gene are SGHDT and YYEEEE. The junction had 9 bases not matched to a gene; V was cut back by 4 bases and J by 7 bases. The CDR3 is made up of 15 amino acids. This CDR3 reads CASSLLGQGASGYTF. The DNA of the CDR3 is TGTGCCAGCAGCCTACTCGGACAGGGGGCATCTGGCTACACCTTC.

As regards this clonotype: The DNA is left out, because the CDR3 cannot be placed on it with certainty; the CDR3 is given as TCRdb lists it. The chain couples TRBV6-2 or TRBV6-3 to TRBJ2-2; no DNA check was done on the table's D call, TRBD1. The CDR3 has 22 residues if both end residues are counted. Germline V gene lookup returns CDR1 MNHEY and CDR2 SVGEGT. The CDR3: CAARGSGANVLTFGADTGELFF.

This clonotype was observed many times. This chain joins TRBV11-3 and TRBJ2-3; 9 bases line up with TRBD1. The germline CDR1 and CDR2 sequences are SGHNT and YENEEA. This CDR3 is built from 15 residues. V was clipped by 4 bases and J by 4 bases; unmatched bases: 6. In DNA, the CDR3 is TGTGCCAGCAGCTCCGGACAGGGGTTCTCAGATACGCAGTATTTT. Its protein is CASSSGQGFSDTQYF.

Ten or more counts support this clonotype. This chain uses TRBV3-1 with TRBJ1-4; no definite D call. V gave up 0 bases and J gave up 4 bases, with 9 bases separating them. The germline V gene encodes CDR1 LGHDT and CDR2 YNNKEL (reference sequence). The CDR3 totals 15 residues. CDR3 in amino acids: CASSQDSSLNEKLFF. The CDR3 coding sequence is TGTGCCAGCAGCCAAGATAGCAGCCTTAATGAAAAACTGTTTTTT.

The table lists this clonotype with many counts. The J gene is TRBJ2-3, the V gene TRBV20-1, with D possibly TRBD2 on 6 matching bases. Germline V CDR1 and CDR2: DFQATT, SNEGSKA (reference sequence). V was cut by 2 bases and J by 0 bases, with 15 bases left in between. The CDR3 is made up of 16 amino acids. The CDR3 DNA follows: TGCAGTGCTAGAACCCCCTCCCGGGGGAGCACAGATACGCAGTATTTT. It encodes CSARTPSRGSTDTQYF.